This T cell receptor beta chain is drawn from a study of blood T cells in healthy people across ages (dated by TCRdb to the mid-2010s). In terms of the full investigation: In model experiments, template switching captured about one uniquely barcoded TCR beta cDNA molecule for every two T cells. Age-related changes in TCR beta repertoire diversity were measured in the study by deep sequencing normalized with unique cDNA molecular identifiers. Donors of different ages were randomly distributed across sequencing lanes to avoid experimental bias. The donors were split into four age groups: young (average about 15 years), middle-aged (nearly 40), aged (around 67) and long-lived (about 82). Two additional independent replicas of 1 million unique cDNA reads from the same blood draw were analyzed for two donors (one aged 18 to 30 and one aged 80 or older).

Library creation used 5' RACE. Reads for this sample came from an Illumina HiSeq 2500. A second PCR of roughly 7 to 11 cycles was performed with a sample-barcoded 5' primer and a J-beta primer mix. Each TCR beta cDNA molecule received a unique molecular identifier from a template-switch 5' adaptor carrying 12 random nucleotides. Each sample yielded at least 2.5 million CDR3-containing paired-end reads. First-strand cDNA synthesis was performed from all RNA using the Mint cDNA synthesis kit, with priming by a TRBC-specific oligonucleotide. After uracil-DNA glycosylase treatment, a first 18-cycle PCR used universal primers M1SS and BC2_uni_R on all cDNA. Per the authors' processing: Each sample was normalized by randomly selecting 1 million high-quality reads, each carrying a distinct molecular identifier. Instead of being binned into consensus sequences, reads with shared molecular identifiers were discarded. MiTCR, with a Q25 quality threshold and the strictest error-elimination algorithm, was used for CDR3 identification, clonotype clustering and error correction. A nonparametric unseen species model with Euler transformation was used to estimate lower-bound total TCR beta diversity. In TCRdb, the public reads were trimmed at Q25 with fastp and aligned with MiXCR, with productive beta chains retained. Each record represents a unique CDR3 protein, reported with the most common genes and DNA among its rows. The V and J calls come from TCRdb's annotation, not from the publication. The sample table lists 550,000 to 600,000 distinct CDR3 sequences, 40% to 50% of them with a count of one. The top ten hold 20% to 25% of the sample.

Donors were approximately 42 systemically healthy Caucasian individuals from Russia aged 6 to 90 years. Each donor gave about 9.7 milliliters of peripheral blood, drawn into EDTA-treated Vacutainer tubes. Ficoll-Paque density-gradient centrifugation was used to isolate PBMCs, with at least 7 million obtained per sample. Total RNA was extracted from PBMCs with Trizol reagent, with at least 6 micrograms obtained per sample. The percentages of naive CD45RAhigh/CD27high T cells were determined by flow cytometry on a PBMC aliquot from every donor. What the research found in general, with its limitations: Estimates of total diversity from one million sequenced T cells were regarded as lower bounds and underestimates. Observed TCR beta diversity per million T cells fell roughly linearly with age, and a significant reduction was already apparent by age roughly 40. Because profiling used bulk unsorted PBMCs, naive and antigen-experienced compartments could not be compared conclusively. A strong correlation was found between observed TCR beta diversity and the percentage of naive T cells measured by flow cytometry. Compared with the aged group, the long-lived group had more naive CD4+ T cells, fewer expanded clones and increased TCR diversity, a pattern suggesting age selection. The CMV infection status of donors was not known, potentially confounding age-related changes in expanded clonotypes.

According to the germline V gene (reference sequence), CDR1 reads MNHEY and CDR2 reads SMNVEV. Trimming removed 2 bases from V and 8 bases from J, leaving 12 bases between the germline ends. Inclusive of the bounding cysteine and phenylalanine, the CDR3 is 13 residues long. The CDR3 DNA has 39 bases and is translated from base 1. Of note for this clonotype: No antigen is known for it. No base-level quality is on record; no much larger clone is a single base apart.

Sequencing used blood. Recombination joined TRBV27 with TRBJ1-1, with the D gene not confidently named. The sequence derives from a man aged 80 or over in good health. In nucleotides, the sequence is TGTGCCAGCAGTTTAAGGGCTGGCAGAGAAGCTTTCTTT. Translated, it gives CASSLRAGREAFF.